One and the same sample provided the 32 T cell receptor beta chains below, sequenced in a study of shared clonotypes between healthy human individuals. Method: immunoSEQ multiplex PCR; TCRdb's copy keeps in-frame clones and lacks some. Among approximately 500,000 clones listed, 90% to 96% were seen once. The sequenced material came from naive CD4+ T cells sorted from blood. Stated subset: CD45RA+ positively selected. The receptors were gathered from a woman in her thirties in good health.

The chain couples TRBV25-1 to TRBJ1-1, with D possibly TRBD1 on 6 matching bases. Germline V gene sequence: CDR1 MGHDK, CDR2 SYGVNS. V was shortened by 4 bases and J by 5 bases, with 14 bases between the two germline ends. This CDR3 region has 14 residues. In DNA form, the CDR3 reads TGTGCCAGCAGTGGATACAGGGAGTGGACTGAAGCTTTCTTT. As protein: CASSGYREWTEAFF.

The gene calls are TRBV5-1 and TRBJ1-2; possible D gene TRBD1, 6 bases. There are 15 residues in the CDR3. The V end lost 0 bases, the J end lost 4 bases, and 13 bases lay between the germline ends. Germline assignment: CDR1 SGHRS and CDR2 YFSETQ. CDR3 DNA: TGCGCCAGCAGCTTGGCCCCCGGGACAAGCTATGGCTACACCTTC. Its protein product is CASSLAPGTSYGYTF.

The CDR3 bases are TGTGCCAGCAGCGTAGGAGACAGGGCCGTGGACGAGCAGTACTTC. Protein sequence: CASSVGDRAVDEQYF. The chain links TRBV9 to TRBJ2-5; 7 bases are a match to TRBD1. TRBJ2-7 matches the DNA end more closely, so the J call is doubtful. Germline V gives CDR1 SGDLS, CDR2 YYNGEE. The CDR3 extends over 15 amino acids.

The rearrangement joins TRBV21-1 to TRBJ1-4; the table names TRBD1, a call not compared with the DNA. TRBV21-1 is a recognized pseudogene. This CDR3 region has 20 residues. Here the CDR3 reads CASSKGKDRQNDTTNEKLFF. DNA of the CDR3: TGTGCCAGCAGCAAAGGGAAGGACAGACAAAACGACACAACTAATGAAAAACTGTTTTTT.

The V gene is TRBV28, the J gene TRBJ2-7; 9 nucleotides align to TRBD2. CDR1 is MDHEN and CDR2 is SYDVKM in the germline V gene. Germline trimming cut 6 bases from V and 1 base from J; bases unmatched to any gene: 7. The CDR3 contains 15 residues. The DNA of the CDR3 is TGTGCCAGCAGGGGGGAGGCGGGAGGGTCCTACGAGCAGTACTTC. Its translation: CASRGEAGGSYEQYF.

This chain uses TRBV4-1 with TRBJ2-7; possible D gene TRBD1, 5 bases. V dropped 1 base and J dropped 5 bases, with 18 bases sitting between them. This CDR3 has 16 residues. Germline lookup yields CDR1 MGHRA and CDR2 YSYEKL. CDR3 loop: CASSQGPLQGLNEQYF. The DNA of the CDR3 is TGCGCCAGCAGCCAAGGGCCCCTGCAGGGTTTGAACGAGCAGTACTTC.

The chain joins TRBV6-6 to TRBJ1-1; D is ambiguous. Germline V lookup: CDR1 MNHNY, CDR2 SVGAGI (reference sequence). Trimming cost V 10 bases and J 1 base, with 19 bases left between them. The CDR3 is 15 amino acids. The CDR3 DNA reads TGTGCCACCCAGTTTAACCCCCGGGCGAACACTGAAGCTTTCTTT. Translated: CATQFNPRANTEAFF.

The chain employs TRBV5-1 and TRBJ1-5; D gene uncertain. Trimming took 0 bases from V and 0 from J, leaving 10 bases between them. Germline V lookup: CDR1 SGHRS, CDR2 YFSETQ. The CDR3 consists of 16 residues. CDR3 DNA: TGCGCCAGCAGCTTGGAGGAGGAGTATAGCAATCAGCCCCAGCATTTT. Its translation: CASSLEEEYSNQPQHF.

This clone was seen just once. The chain links TRBV6-5 to TRBJ2-2; 7 bases match TRBD2. The CDR3 covers 15 residues. Trimming at V came to 0 bases and at J to 5 bases, leaving 3 bases not matched to a gene. Germline CDR1 and CDR2: MNHEY and SVGAGI. The CDR3 region is CASSYSREFTGELFF. The CDR3 DNA is TGTGCCAGCAGTTACTCGCGGGAGTTTACCGGGGAGCTGTTTTTT.

The rearrangement joins TRBV5-4 to TRBJ2-7; TRBD2 matches at 13 bases. CDR1 SGHNT and CDR2 YYREEE come from the germline V gene (reference sequence). The CDR3 extends over 15 amino acids. The junction had 2 bases not matched to a gene; V was cut back by 2 bases and J by 3 bases. The CDR3 reads CASSFGTSGNYEQYF. CDR3 nucleotides: TGTGCCAGCAGCTTCGGGACTAGCGGGAACTACGAGCAGTACTTC.

The chain links TRBV7-6 to TRBJ2-6; tentatively, D is TRBD1 (5 bases). CDR3 size: 21 residues. Germline V lookup: CDR1 SGHVS, CDR2 FNYEAQ. The ends were cut back, 5 bases at V and 2 bases at J, with 28 bases in the middle. The CDR3 region is CASSHRTWTSYTLPGANVLTF. As DNA, the CDR3 is TGTGCCAGCAGCCACCGGACCTGGACAAGTTACACCCTACCTGGGGCCAACGTCCTGACTTTC.

V usage is TRBV2 and J usage is TRBJ1-5, with D possibly being TRBD1 (6 bases). The germline V gene encodes CDR1 SNHLY and CDR2 FYNNEI. Trimming took off 6 bases at V and 2 bases at J, with 14 bases between the two ends. The CDR3 consists of 15 residues. The CDR3 sequence is CASSEQGMGNQPQHF. The DNA of the CDR3 is TGTGCCAGCAGCGAACAGGGAATGGGCAATCAGCCCCAGCATTTT. Supplemented by reference TRBV2 and TRBJ1-5, the full variable domain reads EPEVTQTPSHQVTQMGQEVILRCVPISNHLYFYWYRQILGQKVEFLVSFYNNEISEKSEIFDDQFSVERPDGSNFTLKIRSTKLEDSAMYFCASSEQGMGNQPQHFGDGTRLSIL.

The rearrangement links TRBV7-9 to TRBJ2-7, with 7 bases lining up with TRBD2. After removal of 1 base from V and 6 bases from J, the junction contained 6 bases not matched to a gene. In germline, CDR1 is SEHNR, CDR2 FQNEAQ (reference sequence). The CDR3 totals 14 residues. This CDR3 reads CASSLDGPGGEQYF. CDR3 sequence (DNA): TGTGCCAGCAGCTTAGACGGGCCGGGGGGCGAGCAGTACTTC.

The J gene is TRBJ2-1, the V gene TRBV19; unclear D gene. V lost 3 bases and J 8 bases, leaving 17 bases between the germline ends. Germline V gives CDR1 LNHDA, CDR2 SQIVND (reference sequence). The CDR3 contains 15 residues. CDR3 nucleotide sequence: TGTGCCAGTAGTATGGTTCTAATGGCAGGCCATGAGCAGTTCTTC. Translation: CASSMVLMAGHEQFF.

This clone was counted only a few times. V and J are TRBV6-5 and TRBJ1-4; a possible D gene is TRBD1 (5 bases). Germline values: CDR1 MNHEY, CDR2 SVGAGI. This CDR3 has 13 amino acids. V was cut by 6 bases and J by 12 bases, with 17 bases left in between. The CDR3 region has the DNA TGTGCCAGCAGAGACTCGGGACGACCGGAACTGTTTTTT. This codes for CASRDSGRPELFF.

This chain joins TRBV15 and TRBJ2-1; D perhaps matches TRBD2 (5 bases). The V and J ends lost 1 base and 15 bases respectively, with 13 bases between them. From germline, CDR1 is LNHNV and CDR2 YYDKDF (reference sequence). The CDR3 length is 12 residues. The CDR3 reads CATSRVVGVRFF. CDR3 bases: TGTGCCACCAGCAGAGTAGTGGGAGTTCGGTTCTTC.

This chain joins TRBV7-6 and TRBJ2-1; D unclear. V gave up 1 base and J gave up 3 bases, with 13 bases separating them. This CDR3 region has 16 residues. Germline CDR1 SGHVS, CDR2 FNYEAQ. CDR3 bases: TGTGCCAGCAGCTTAGACCCAGGAACTATCTACAATGAGCAGTTCTTC. Protein sequence: CASSLDPGTIYNEQFF.

This chain links TRBV5-1 with TRBJ1-1; possibly TRBD1 for D (5 bases). V lost 2 bases to trimming and J lost 8 bases, with 16 bases between them. This CDR3 contains 14 residues. Germline CDR1 SGHRS, CDR2 YFSETQ. The CDR3 coding sequence is TGCGCCAGCAGCTTCGTAGAGGGGTCCGGGGAAGCTTTCTTT. This encodes CASSFVEGSGEAFF.

The rearrangement uses TRBV18 and TRBJ1-1; TRBD1 is a possible D gene (5 bases). This CDR3 spans 17 amino acids. Per the germline V gene, CDR1 is KGHSH and CDR2 is LQKENI. Trimming pared 6 bases from V and 5 bases from J, leaving 25 bases between. CDR3 sequence (DNA): TGTGCCAGCTCCCGGGAGGAGGGGCCGGGGAGTATGACTGAAGCTTTCTTT. Translated, it gives CASSREEGPGSMTEAFF. The whole variable domain, remainder taken from reference TRBV18 and TRBJ1-1, is NAGVMQNPRHLVRRRGQEARLRCSPMKGHSHVYWYRQLPEEGLKFMVYLQKENIIDESGMPKERFSAEFPKEGPSILRIQQVVRGDSAAYFCASSREEGPGSMTEAFFGQGTRLTVV.

In this sample, this clone turned up once. V usage is TRBV28 and J usage is TRBJ2-3; 7 nucleotides match TRBD2. The germline CDR1 and CDR2 sequences are MDHEN and SYDVKM. The CDR3 is 18 residues long. The junction had 15 bases not matched to a gene; V was cut back by 2 bases and J by 4 bases. The CDR3 nucleotides read TGTGCCAGCAGTTTACCCCCATTCCGACTAGCTCTCCCAGATACGCAGTATTTT. Translation: CASSLPPFRLALPDTQYF.

V is TRBV18 and J is TRBJ2-7; no clear D gene. The CDR3 runs to 13 residues. Looked up from germline, CDR1 is KGHSH and CDR2 is LQKENI. The V end lost 2 bases, the J end lost 3 bases, and 8 bases lay between the germline ends. The CDR3 loop reads CASSPTKSYEQYF. CDR3 DNA: TGTGCCAGCTCACCAACCAAGAGCTACGAGCAGTACTTC. Complete variable domain (other parts from reference TRBV18 and TRBJ2-7): NAGVMQNPRHLVRRRGQEARLRCSPMKGHSHVYWYRQLPEEGLKFMVYLQKENIIDESGMPKERFSAEFPKEGPSILRIQQVVRGDSAAYFCASSPTKSYEQYFGPGTRLTVT.

The V and J genes are TRBV2 and TRBJ1-4; D call uncertain. The CDR3 contains 14 residues. Germline V CDR1 and CDR2: SNHLY, FYNNEI. The V end lost 4 bases, the J end lost 4 bases, and 10 bases lay between the germline ends. CDR3 protein: CASSGDRGNEKLFF. The CDR3 nucleotides are TGTGCCAGCAGTGGAGATCGGGGTAATGAAAAACTGTTTTTT.

The rearrangement links TRBV9 to TRBJ2-2; D might be TRBD1 (6 bases). There are 14 residues in the CDR3. Germline V gene lookup returns CDR1 SGDLS and CDR2 YYNGEE. Trimming removed 2 bases from V and 4 bases from J, with 9 bases in between. The chain's CDR3 is CASSVGTITGELFF. The CDR3 DNA reads TGTGCCAGCAGCGTTGGGACAATCACCGGGGAGCTGTTTTTT. Based on the CDR3 plus reference TRBV9 and TRBJ2-2, the full variable domain is DSGVTQTPKHLITATGQRVTLRCSPRSGDLSVYWYQQSLDQGLQFLIQYYNGEERAKGNILERFSAQQFPDLHSELNLSSLELGDSALYFCASSVGTITGELFFGEGSRLTVL.

CDR3 residues: CASSMGQGVPFSSYEQYF. The DNA for the CDR3 is TGTGCCAGTAGTATGGGACAGGGGGTTCCCTTTAGCTCCTACGAGCAGTACTTC. The chain is built from TRBV19 and TRBJ2-7, with 11 bases lining up with TRBD1. Losses at the gene ends were 3 bases for V and 0 bases for J; bases not matched to a gene: 10. The CDR3 is 18 residues long. Germline V gives CDR1 LNHDA, CDR2 SQIVND (reference sequence).

The chain recombines TRBV5-4 with TRBJ2-5; D gene uncertain. The CDR3 runs to 12 residues. V lost 1 base and J lost 4, with 5 bases in between. CDR1 and CDR2 from the germline V gene are SGHNT and YYREEE (reference sequence). The CDR3 region is CASSLTGETQYF. CDR3 in DNA: TGTGCCAGCAGCTTGACGGGAGAGACCCAGTACTTC.

The J gene is TRBJ1-5, the V gene TRBV10-3; no reliable D call. Germline-derived CDR1 and CDR2 are ENHRY and SYGVKD. V was pared by 0 bases and J by 3 bases, with 6 bases between. The CDR3 has 14 amino acids. CDR3 amino acids: CAISESLSNQPQHF. Written as DNA, the CDR3 is TGTGCCATCAGTGAGTCACTTTCCAATCAGCCCCAGCATTTT.

The chain uses TRBV28 and TRBJ2-7; D unclear. The germline V gene has CDR1 MDHEN and CDR2 SYDVKM. V lost 6 bases and J 6 bases, leaving 15 bases between the germline ends. CDR3 length equals 13 residues. The CDR3 region has the DNA TGTGCCAGCAGAACAAAGAAGCTGACCGAGCAGTACTTC. Translating gives CASRTKKLTEQYF.

Turning to this clone: This specimen includes other DNA sequences encoding the same CDR3. V and J are TRBV30 and TRBJ1-5, with D unclear. Germline values: CDR1 GTSNPN, CDR2 SVGIG (reference sequence). The CDR3 consists of 13 residues. The V end was cut by 0 bases, the J end by 4 bases, with 7 bases between. CDR3 DNA: TGTGCCTGGAGTGTAGGGCAAAATCAGCCCCAGCATTTT. It encodes CAWSVGQNQPQHF.

The rearrangement uses TRBV15 and TRBJ2-1, with D unclear. This CDR3 spans 17 amino acids. Trimming took 0 bases from V and 8 from J, leaving 20 bases between them. The germline gives CDR1 LNHNV, CDR2 YYDKDF (reference sequence). The CDR3 DNA reads as TGTGCCACCAGCAGAGATGATCTGCTGGGTCCCATAGATGAGCAGTTCTTC. The encoded protein is CATSRDDLLGPIDEQFF.

V and J are TRBV30 and TRBJ2-7, with D possibly matching TRBD1 (6 bases). CDR1 is GTSNPN and CDR2 is SVGIG in the germline V gene (reference sequence). The CDR3 has 12 amino acids. Deletions cut 3 bases from V and 3 bases from J, with 9 bases between. This chain's CDR3 is CAWRQGRYEQYF. The CDR3 DNA reads TGTGCCTGGAGGCAGGGGCGCTACGAGCAGTACTTC.

CDR3 in amino acids: CASSLFGAGHTEAFF. As DNA, the CDR3 is TGCGCCAGCAGCTTGTTCGGGGCGGGTCACACTGAAGCTTTCTTT. The chain is built from TRBV5-1 and TRBJ1-1, with D perhaps matching TRBD1 (5 bases). Trimming shortened V by 1 base and J by 3 bases, and 13 bases separated the two germline ends. The CDR3 spans 15 residues. CDR1 and CDR2 from the germline V gene are SGHRS and YFSETQ.

The genes are TRBV5-1 and TRBJ2-7; tentatively, D is TRBD1 or TRBD2 (5 bases each). V lost 3 bases, J lost 6 bases, and 13 bases lay in between. The length of the CDR3 is 13 residues. The V gene's germline CDR1 is SGHRS and CDR2 YFSETQ. For the CDR3, the DNA is TGCGCCAGCAGCTCGGGACCGAGGAGCGAGCAGTACTTC. Translated: CASSSGPRSEQYF.